This T cell receptor (beta chain) was identified during a study of response to subunit inactivated influenza vaccine. Trimming pared 8 bases from V and 0 bases from J, leaving 12 bases between. The CDR3 contains 14 residues. Germline V lookup: CDR1 SNHLY, CDR2 FYNNEI. This clonotype has more than one count but fewer than ten. Its antigen is unknown. Study observations and caveats: Authors suggested that a seasonal influenza vaccination recruits few new T cells each time.

Using its own MiXCR run on the RT-PCR reads, TCRdb lists one record per CDR3 protein. The sample holds 150,000 to 200,000 distinct CDR3 sequences, approximately 10% seen once. Sample: non-naive T cells sorted from PBMCs, taken more than 35 days after vaccination. This sequence joins TRBV2 and TRBJ2-3, with D perhaps assigned TRBD1 or TRBD2 (5 bases each). The TCR sequence derives from a man aged 45-65 years who received an inactivated influenza vaccine. The chain's CDR3 is CASGDVASTDTQYF. The CDR3 DNA follows: TGTGCCAGCGGGGACGTTGCTAGCACAGATACGCAGTATTTT.